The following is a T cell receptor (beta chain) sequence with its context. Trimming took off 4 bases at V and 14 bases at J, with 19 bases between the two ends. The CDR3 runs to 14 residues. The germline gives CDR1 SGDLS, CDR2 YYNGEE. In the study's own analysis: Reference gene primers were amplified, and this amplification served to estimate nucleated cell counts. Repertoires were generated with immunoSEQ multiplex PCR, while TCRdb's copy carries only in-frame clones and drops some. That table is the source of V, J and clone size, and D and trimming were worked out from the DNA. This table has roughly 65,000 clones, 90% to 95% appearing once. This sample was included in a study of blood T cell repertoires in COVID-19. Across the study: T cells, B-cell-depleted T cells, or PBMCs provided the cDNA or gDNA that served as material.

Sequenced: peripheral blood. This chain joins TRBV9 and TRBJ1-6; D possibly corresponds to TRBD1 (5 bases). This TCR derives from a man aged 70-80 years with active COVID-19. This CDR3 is CASSPGGNHESLHF. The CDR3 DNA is TGTGCCAGCAGCCCGGGGGGGAACCACGAGTCCCTCCACTTT.